Below are 10 T cell receptor beta chains sequenced from a single sample in a study of technical replicates of blood from a few donors. Profiling relied on immunoSEQ multiplex PCR, and the TCRdb table lists in-frame clones only, not all of them. Of tens of thousands of clones in the sample, around 90% are singletons; the top ten hold 0.27%. Sequences were obtained from T cells isolated from PBMCs. Receptors were obtained from a human donor in good health.

V is TRBV7-2 and J is TRBJ2-3; 11 nucleotides line up with TRBD2. The CDR3 spans 15 residues. Germline lookup yields CDR1 SGHTA and CDR2 FQGNSA. V dropped 4 bases and J dropped 3; count of bases not matched to a gene: 3. CDR3 sequence reads: CASSYVAGGTDTQYF. The CDR3, as DNA: TGTGCCAGCAGCTACGTAGCGGGGGGGACAGATACGCAGTATTTT.

V usage is TRBV28 and J usage is TRBJ1-5; the D gene is possibly TRBD1 (6 bases). Per the germline V gene, CDR1 is MDHEN and CDR2 is SYDVKM. This CDR3 region has 16 residues. V lost 6 bases, J lost 3 bases, and 18 bases lay in between. CDR3 loop: CASRNGGGSPNQPQHF. CDR3 DNA: TGTGCCAGCAGAAATGGGGGGGGCTCCCCCAATCAGCCCCAGCATTTT.

V gene TRBV5-4 combines with J gene TRBJ2-7, with 8 positions matching TRBD1. The V segment lost 0 bases and the J segment 3 bases; nucleotides outside the gene matches: 2. CDR1 is SGHNT and CDR2 is YYREEE in the germline V gene (reference sequence). This CDR3 has 14 amino acids. The CDR3 loop reads CASSLDRGDYEQYF. The CDR3 bases are TGTGCCAGCAGCTTGGACAGGGGGGACTACGAGCAGTACTTC.

The chain recombines TRBV10-1 with TRBJ2-7; TRBD1 might be the D (6 bases). This CDR3 has 15 residues. Trimming pared 7 bases from V and 3 bases from J, leaving 19 bases between. The germline V gene has CDR1 WNHNN and CDR2 SYGVQD (reference sequence). The CDR3: CASTSGQAGDYEQYF. In DNA, the CDR3 is TGCGCCAGCACCTCGGGACAAGCTGGGGACTACGAGCAGTACTTC.

This clone has only one observation. V gene TRBV9 combines with J gene TRBJ2-7; 11 nucleotides match TRBD2. Germline V lookup: CDR1 SGDLS, CDR2 YYNGEE. The trim removed 3 bases at V and 3 bases at J, leaving 5 bases unmatched. The CDR3 is 15 residues long. CDR3 protein: CASSALAGGLYEQYF. The DNA of the CDR3 is TGTGCCAGCAGCGCTCTAGCGGGAGGCCTCTACGAGCAGTACTTC. The variable domain in full, completed from reference TRBV9 and TRBJ2-7, reads DSGVTQTPKHLITATGQRVTLRCSPRSGDLSVYWYQQSLDQGLQFLIQYYNGEERAKGNILERFSAQQFPDLHSELNLSSLELGDSALYFCASSALAGGLYEQYFGPGTRLTVT.

Points on this clone: Other nucleotide sequences from this sample produce the same CDR3. The rearrangement joins TRBV9 to TRBJ2-7; TRBD2 might be the D (6 bases). The CDR3 loop spans 14 amino acids. Germline-derived CDR1 and CDR2 are SGDLS and YYNGEE. V lost 0 bases to trimming and J lost 1 base, with 8 bases between them. The CDR3 coding sequence is TGTGCCAGCAGCGTAGGGGGGAGGTCCTACGAGCAGTACTTC. It is translated as CASSVGGRSYEQYF.

The rearrangement joins TRBV5-4 to TRBJ2-5; 9 bases line up with TRBD2. Germline CDR1 reads SGHNT; CDR2 reads YYREEE (reference sequence). The CDR3 totals 16 residues. V lost 6 bases to trimming and J lost 0 bases; unmatched junction nucleotides: 9. CDR3 residues: CASTPRAGGYQETQYF. The CDR3 DNA is TGTGCCAGCACCCCCCGGGCGGGGGGGTACCAAGAGACCCAGTACTTC.

The V call is TRBV28, the J call TRBJ1-5; 9 positions match TRBD1. This CDR3 has 21 residues. Germline CDR1 MDHEN, CDR2 SYDVKM. The junction had 20 bases not matched to a gene; V was cut back by 5 bases and J by 0 bases. The CDR3 sequence is CASSKNYARDRVFYSNQPQHF. The DNA for the CDR3 is TGTGCCAGCAGTAAAAACTACGCCCGGGACAGGGTATTTTATAGCAATCAGCCCCAGCATTTT.

CDR3 nucleotide sequence: TGTGCCAGCAGCTTAAGCGGGAGTGGTCTGGTCAATGAGCAGTTCTTC. Translated: CASSLSGSGLVNEQFF. The V and J genes are TRBV7-2 and TRBJ2-1, with 8 bases lining up with TRBD2. The V and J ends lost 2 bases and 6 bases, in that order; junction bases with no gene match: 9. The germline CDR1 and CDR2 sequences are SGHTA and FQGNSA. The CDR3 runs 16 residues.

V is TRBV7-9 and J is TRBJ2-7; 10 bases fit TRBD2. The CDR3 is made up of 16 amino acids. Trimming at V came to 5 bases and at J to 5 bases, leaving 12 bases not matched to a gene. The germline gives CDR1 SEHNR, CDR2 FQNEAQ (reference sequence). This chain's CDR3 is CASSMSTSGIRNEQYF. The CDR3 region has the DNA TGTGCCAGCAGCATGAGCACTAGCGGGATAAGGAACGAGCAGTACTTC.